The 17 T cell receptor beta chains given below trace back to one sample, sequenced in a study of long-term antiretroviral therapy in people with HIV. At the survey level, the v3.0 immunoSEQ assay was run. The table came from immunoSEQ multiplex PCR; TCRdb's copy has only in-frame clones and leaves some out. The sample lists 25,000 to 35,000 clones, roughly 84% occurring once. Sequences were derived from unsorted PBMCs, sampled 2 years after starting antiretroviral therapy. Receptors originate from a man aged 50-60 years with HIV.

This chain uses TRBV4-1 with TRBJ1-1, with D tentatively TRBD1 (5 bases). The CDR3 is 16 residues long. In germline, CDR1 is MGHRA, CDR2 YSYEKL. With 5 bases removed from V and 5 bases from J, the gap between germline ends came to 21 bases. DNA for the CDR3: TGCGCCAGCAGCGCGCCCATCCAGGCAGGGAGGACTGAAGCTTTCTTT. Amino acids: CASSAPIQAGRTEAFF.

This clone showed up just once. V is TRBV6-5 and J is TRBJ1-3, with D possibly being TRBD1 (6 bases). Germline CDR1 reads MNHEY; CDR2 reads SVGAGI. The CDR3 loop spans 13 amino acids. The germline V and J ends were trimmed by 5 bases and 1 base, with 6 bases remaining between them. CDR3 bases: TGTGCCAGCAGTACAGGGTCTGGAAACACCATATATTTT. Its translation: CASSTGSGNTIYF.

This clone is a singleton in its sample. The chain carries TRBV25-1 and TRBJ2-5, with D hard to call. There are 13 residues in the CDR3. The V gene's germline CDR1 is MGHDK and CDR2 SYGVNS. Trimming took 3 bases from V and 1 from J, leaving 6 bases between them. This chain's CDR3 is CASSDPIQETQYF. Written as DNA, the CDR3 is TGTGCCAGCAGTGATCCCATCCAAGAGACCCAGTACTTC.

This chain uses TRBV7-2 with TRBJ2-7, with TRBD2 identical over 13 bases. The CDR3 has 14 residues. The germline CDR1 and CDR2 sequences are SGHTA and FQGNSA. V gave up 8 bases and J gave up 12 bases; unmatched junction bases: 13. CDR3 amino acids: CASRVGLAGEAPYF. CDR3 coding DNA: TGTGCCAGCCGAGTCGGACTAGCGGGAGAAGCCCCGTACTTC.

V gene TRBV5-1 combines with J gene TRBJ2-7; maybe TRBD1 (6 bases). This CDR3 spans 15 amino acids. Per germline, CDR1 SGHRS and CDR2 YFSETQ. Between the trimmed V and J ends, which lost 1 base and 1 base, there was a span of 12 bases. This chain's CDR3 is CASSLRTENSYEQYF. Written as DNA, the CDR3 is TGCGCCAGCAGCTTGCGGACAGAGAATTCCTACGAGCAGTACTTC.

This chain connects TRBV7-8 to TRBJ1-4; tentative D call: TRBD1 (5 bases). CDR1 and CDR2 from the germline V gene are SGHVS and FQNEAQ. V lost 1 base to trimming and J lost 0 bases, with 6 bases between them. The CDR3 has 15 amino acids. DNA for the CDR3: TGTGCCAGCAGCTTAGTGACAGCAACTAATGAAAAACTGTTTTTT. It specifies CASSLVTATNEKLFF.

The chain has TRBV7-6 and TRBJ1-2; D is perhaps TRBD1 (6 bases). The V end was cut by 1 base, the J end by 4 bases, with 13 bases between. This CDR3 spans 15 amino acids. From germline, CDR1 is SGHVS and CDR2 FNYEAQ. CDR3: CASSLEVTGSYGYTF. The CDR3 DNA sequence: TGTGCCAGCAGCTTAGAGGTGACAGGATCCTATGGCTACACCTTC.

The CDR3 DNA reads TGTGCCAGCAAAAGAGCCCTAACGGGAGAGACCCAGTACTTC. The encoded protein is CASKRALTGETQYF. The chain is built from TRBV6-5 and TRBJ2-5; D unresolved. Germline values: CDR1 MNHEY, CDR2 SVGAGI. Trimming shortened V by 7 bases and J by 4 bases, and 16 bases separated the two germline ends. The CDR3 runs 14 residues.

The CDR3 is CASSPIVKDTQYF. CDR3 bases: TGTGCCAGCTCACCAATCGTCAAAGATACGCAGTATTTT. The rearrangement uses TRBV18 and TRBJ2-3; D unclear. In germline, CDR1 is KGHSH, CDR2 LQKENI. Trimming removed 2 bases at V and 5 bases at J, with 8 bases between. This CDR3 region has 13 residues.

The V and J genes are TRBV5-6 and TRBJ2-7; D is ambiguous. The CDR3 has 15 amino acids. Germline CDR1 is SGHDT and CDR2 is YYEEEE. V lost 4 bases and J lost 0, with 14 bases in between. CDR3 loop: CASSLPRPHSYEQYF. The CDR3 DNA reads as TGTGCCAGCAGCCTACCCAGGCCCCACTCCTACGAGCAGTACTTC. The whole variable domain, filled in from reference TRBV5-6 and TRBJ2-7, reads DAGVTQSPTHLIKTRGQQVTLRCSPKSGHDTVSWYQQALGQGPQFIFQYYEEEERQRGNFPDRFSGHQFPNYSSELNVNALLLGDSALYLCASSLPRPHSYEQYFGPGTRLTVT.

The V call is TRBV11-2, the J call TRBJ1-4; D unclear. V was cut by 1 base and J by 7 bases, with 4 bases left in between. CDR1 is SGHAT and CDR2 is FQNNGV in the germline V gene. The CDR3 is 12 amino acids. In DNA form, the CDR3 reads TGTGCCAGCAGCTTAGGTAGTGAAAAACTGTTTTTT. Translating it yields CASSLGSEKLFF.

This clone was seen once. This chain connects TRBV19 to TRBJ1-1; D is possibly TRBD1 (5 bases). CDR1 is LNHDA, CDR2 SQIVND, per germline (reference sequence). The CDR3 runs 14 residues. V lost 4 bases and J 1 base, leaving 10 bases between the germline ends. In nucleotides, the CDR3 is TGTGCCAGTAGTACGGGACGGAAGAACACTGAAGCTTTCTTT. Translation gives CASSTGRKNTEAFF.

The chain has TRBV18 and TRBJ2-1; 9 positions agree with TRBD2. J lost 4 bases, V lost 1 base, and 2 bases had no gene match. This CDR3 comprises 15 residues. CDR1 and CDR2 (germline): KGHSH, LQKENI. The CDR3 bases are TGTGCCAGCTCACCACGACTAGCGGAGTACAATGAGCAGTTCTTC. Residues: CASSPRLAEYNEQFF.

The chain joins TRBV6-1 to TRBJ2-7; D possibly corresponds to TRBD1 (6 bases). In germline, CDR1 is MNHNS, CDR2 SASEGT. The V gene lost 1 base and the J gene lost 3 bases, with 10 bases spanning the gap. There are 14 residues in the CDR3. CDR3 coding DNA: TGTGCCAGCAGTGAAGACAGGGTAAACTACGAGCAGTACTTC. Translating it yields CASSEDRVNYEQYF.

The chain joins TRBV27 to TRBJ2-7; D possibly corresponds to TRBD2 (5 bases). CDR3 length: 13 amino acids. CDR1 is MNHEY, CDR2 SMNVEV, per germline (reference sequence). The V end was cut by 0 bases, the J end by 7 bases, with 10 bases between. CDR3 sequence reads: CASSLSTGGEQYF. As DNA, the CDR3 is TGTGCCAGCAGTTTATCGACCGGAGGAGAGCAGTACTTC.

This chain joins TRBV12-5 and TRBJ1-3; a weak D match, TRBD1 (6 bases). The V and J ends lost 3 bases and 0 bases respectively, with 12 bases between them. The length of the CDR3 is 16 residues. Germline V gene data show CDR1 as LGHNT and CDR2 as FRNRAP. CDR3 sequence reads: CASGLKQDSSGNTIYF. The CDR3 DNA reads as TGTGCTAGTGGTTTAAAACAGGACAGCTCTGGAAACACCATATATTTT.

The table lists this clone with a count of one. The rearrangement uses TRBV30 and TRBJ2-1; 9 nucleotides line up with TRBD1. This CDR3 region has 14 residues. The V segment lost 7 bases and the J segment 4 bases; nucleotides outside the gene matches: 8. Looked up from germline, CDR1 is GTSNPN and CDR2 is SVGIG (reference sequence). The CDR3 protein is CALRPGQGYNEQFF. Here the CDR3 DNA reads TGTGCCTTGAGGCCGGGACAGGGATACAATGAGCAGTTCTTC.